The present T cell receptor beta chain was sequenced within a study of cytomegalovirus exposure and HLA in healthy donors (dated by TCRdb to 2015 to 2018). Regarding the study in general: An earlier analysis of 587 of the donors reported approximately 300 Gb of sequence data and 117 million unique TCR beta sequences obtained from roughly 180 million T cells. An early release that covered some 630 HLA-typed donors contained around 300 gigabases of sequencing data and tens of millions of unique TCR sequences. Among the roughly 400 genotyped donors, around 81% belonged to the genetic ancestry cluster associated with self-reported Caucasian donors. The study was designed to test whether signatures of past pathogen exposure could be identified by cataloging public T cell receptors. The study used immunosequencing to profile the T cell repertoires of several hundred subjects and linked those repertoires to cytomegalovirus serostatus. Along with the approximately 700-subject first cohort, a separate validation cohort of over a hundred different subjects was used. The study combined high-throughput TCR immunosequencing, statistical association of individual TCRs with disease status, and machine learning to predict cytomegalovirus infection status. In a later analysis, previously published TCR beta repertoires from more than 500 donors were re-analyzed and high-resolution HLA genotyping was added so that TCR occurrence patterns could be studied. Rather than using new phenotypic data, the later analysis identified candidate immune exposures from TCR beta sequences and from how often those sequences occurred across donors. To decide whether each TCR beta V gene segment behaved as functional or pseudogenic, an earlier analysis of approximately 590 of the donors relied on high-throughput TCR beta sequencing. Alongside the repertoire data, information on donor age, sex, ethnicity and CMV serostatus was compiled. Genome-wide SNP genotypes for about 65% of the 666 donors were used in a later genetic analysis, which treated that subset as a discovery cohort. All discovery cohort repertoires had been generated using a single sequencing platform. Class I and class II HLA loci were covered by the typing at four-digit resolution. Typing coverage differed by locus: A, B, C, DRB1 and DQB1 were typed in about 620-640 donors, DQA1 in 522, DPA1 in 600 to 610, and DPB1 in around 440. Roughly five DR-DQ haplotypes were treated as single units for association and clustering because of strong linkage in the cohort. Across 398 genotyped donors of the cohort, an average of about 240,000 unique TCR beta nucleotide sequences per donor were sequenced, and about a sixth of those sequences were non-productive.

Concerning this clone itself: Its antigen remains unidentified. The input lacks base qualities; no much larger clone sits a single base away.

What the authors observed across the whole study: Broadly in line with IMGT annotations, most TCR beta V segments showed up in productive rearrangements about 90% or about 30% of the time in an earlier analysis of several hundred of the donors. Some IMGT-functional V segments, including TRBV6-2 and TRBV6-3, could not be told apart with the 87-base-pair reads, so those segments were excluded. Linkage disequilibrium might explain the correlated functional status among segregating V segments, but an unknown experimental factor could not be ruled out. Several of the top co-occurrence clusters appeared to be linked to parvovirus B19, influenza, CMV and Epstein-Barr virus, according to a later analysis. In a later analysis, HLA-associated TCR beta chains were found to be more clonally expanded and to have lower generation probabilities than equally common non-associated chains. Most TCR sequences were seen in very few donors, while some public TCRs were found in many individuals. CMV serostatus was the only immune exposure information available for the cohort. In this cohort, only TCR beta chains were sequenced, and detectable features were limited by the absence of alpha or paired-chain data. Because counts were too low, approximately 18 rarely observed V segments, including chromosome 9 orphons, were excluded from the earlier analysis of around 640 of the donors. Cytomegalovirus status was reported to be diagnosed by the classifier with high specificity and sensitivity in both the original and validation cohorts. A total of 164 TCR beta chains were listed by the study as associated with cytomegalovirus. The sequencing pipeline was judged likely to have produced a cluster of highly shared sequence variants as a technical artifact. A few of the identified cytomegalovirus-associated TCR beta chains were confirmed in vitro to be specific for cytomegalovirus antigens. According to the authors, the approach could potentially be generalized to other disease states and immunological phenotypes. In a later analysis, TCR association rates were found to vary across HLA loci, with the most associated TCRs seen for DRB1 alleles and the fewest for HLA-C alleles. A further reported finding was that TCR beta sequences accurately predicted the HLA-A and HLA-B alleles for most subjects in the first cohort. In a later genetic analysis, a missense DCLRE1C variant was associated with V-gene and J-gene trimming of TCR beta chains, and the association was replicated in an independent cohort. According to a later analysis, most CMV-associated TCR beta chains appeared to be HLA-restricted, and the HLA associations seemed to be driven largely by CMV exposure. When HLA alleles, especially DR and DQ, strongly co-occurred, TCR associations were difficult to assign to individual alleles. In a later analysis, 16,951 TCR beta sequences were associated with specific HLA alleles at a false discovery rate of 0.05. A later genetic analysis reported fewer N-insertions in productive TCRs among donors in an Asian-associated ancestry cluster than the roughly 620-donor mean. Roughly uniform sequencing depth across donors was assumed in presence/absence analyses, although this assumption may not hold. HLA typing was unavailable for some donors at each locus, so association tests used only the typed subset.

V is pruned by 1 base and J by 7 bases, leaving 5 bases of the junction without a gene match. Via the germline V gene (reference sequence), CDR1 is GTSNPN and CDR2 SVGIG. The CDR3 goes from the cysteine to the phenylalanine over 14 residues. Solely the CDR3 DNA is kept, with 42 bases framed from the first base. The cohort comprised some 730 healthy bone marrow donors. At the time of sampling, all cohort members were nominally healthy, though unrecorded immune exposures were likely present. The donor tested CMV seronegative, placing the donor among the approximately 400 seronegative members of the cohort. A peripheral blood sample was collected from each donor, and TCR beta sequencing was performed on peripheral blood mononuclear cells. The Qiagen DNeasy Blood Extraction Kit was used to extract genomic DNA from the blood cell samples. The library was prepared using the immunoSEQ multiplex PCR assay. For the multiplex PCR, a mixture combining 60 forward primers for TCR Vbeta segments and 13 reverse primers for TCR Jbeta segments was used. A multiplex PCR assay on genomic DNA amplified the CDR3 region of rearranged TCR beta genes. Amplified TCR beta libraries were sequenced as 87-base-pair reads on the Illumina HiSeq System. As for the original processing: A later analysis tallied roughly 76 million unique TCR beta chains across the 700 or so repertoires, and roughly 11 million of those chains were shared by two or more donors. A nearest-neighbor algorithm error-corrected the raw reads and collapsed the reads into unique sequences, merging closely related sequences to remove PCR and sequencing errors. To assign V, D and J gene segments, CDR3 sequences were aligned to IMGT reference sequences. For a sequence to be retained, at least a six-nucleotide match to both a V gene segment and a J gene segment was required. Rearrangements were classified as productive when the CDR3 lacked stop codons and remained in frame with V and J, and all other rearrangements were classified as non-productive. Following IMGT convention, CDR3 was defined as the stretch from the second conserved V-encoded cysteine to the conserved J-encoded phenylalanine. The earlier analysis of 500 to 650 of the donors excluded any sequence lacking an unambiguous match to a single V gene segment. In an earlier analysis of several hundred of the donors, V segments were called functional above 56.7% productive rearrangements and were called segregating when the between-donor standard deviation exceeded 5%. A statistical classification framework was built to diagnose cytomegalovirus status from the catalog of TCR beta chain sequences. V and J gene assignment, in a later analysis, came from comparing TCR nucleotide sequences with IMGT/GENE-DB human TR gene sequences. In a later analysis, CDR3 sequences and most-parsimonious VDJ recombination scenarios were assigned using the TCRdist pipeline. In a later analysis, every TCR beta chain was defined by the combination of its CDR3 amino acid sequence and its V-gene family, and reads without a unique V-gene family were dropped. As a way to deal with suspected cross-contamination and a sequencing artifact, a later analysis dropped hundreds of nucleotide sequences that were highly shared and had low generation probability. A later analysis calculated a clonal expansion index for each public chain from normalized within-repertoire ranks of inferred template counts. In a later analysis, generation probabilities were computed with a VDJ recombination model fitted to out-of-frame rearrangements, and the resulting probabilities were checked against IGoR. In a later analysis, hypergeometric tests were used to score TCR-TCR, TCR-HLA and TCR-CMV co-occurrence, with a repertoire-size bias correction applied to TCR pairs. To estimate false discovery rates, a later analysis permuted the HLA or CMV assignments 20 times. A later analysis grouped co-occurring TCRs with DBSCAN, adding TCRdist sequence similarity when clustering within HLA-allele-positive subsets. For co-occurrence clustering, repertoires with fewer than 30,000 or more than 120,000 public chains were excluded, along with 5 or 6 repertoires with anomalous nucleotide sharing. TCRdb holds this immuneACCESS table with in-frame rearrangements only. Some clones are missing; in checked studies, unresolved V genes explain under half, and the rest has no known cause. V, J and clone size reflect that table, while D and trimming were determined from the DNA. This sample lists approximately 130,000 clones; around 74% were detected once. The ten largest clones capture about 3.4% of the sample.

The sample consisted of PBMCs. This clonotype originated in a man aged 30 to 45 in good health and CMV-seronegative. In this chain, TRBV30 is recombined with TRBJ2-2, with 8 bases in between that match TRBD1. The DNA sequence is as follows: TGTGCCTGGAGTGAGGACAGGGTCAGCGGGGAGCTGTTTTTT. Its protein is CAWSEDRVSGELFF.